This is a list of T cell receptor beta chains from one sample in a study of blood T cell repertoires in COVID-19. TCRdb's table, derived via immunoSEQ multiplex PCR, lists solely in-frame clones and lacks some. The sample yields about 97,000 clones, 80% to 95% seen once. Sequenced sample: peripheral blood. Receptors were obtained from a woman aged 45 to 65 with COVID-19, enrolled during active disease. CDR3s include the opening cysteine and the closing phenylalanine or tryptophan. The order of the fields is CDR3 DNA, CDR3 protein, J gene, V gene, D gene, clone size. A D gene is named only where the DNA matches it firmly. Clone size, where shown, is once, few, many, or a class for clones that have expanded.

TGTGCCAGCACCCCCGACAGGGGGCATGCCAAAAACATTCAGTACTTC | CASTPDRGHAKNIQYF | TRBJ2-4 | TRBV28 | TRBD1 | -
TGTGCTAGTACTACGGGACAGGGGTCTCAGCCCCAGCATTTT | CASTTGQGSQPQHF | TRBJ1-5 | TRBV12-5 | TRBD1 | -
TGTGCCAGCACCGGGACAGGGTGGTCCGGGGAGCTGTTTTTT | CASTGTGWSGELFF | TRBJ2-2 | TRBV5-6 | TRBD1 | -
TGTGCCAGCGGGAGACGCTACAATGAGCAGTTCTTC | CASGRRYNEQFF | TRBJ2-1 | TRBV2 | - | -
TGTGCCAGCAGCGGCGGAGCGGATAGCAATCAGCCCCAGCATTTT | CASSGGADSNQPQHF | TRBJ1-5 | TRBV11-3 | - | -
TGTGCCAGCAACGGCGGGGGCAGCTCCTACAATGAGCAGTTCTTC | CASNGGGSSYNEQFF | TRBJ2-1 | TRBV27 | - | -
TGCGCCAGCAGCCAAGATGGGGGGAGCTCCTACGAGCAGTACTTC | CASSQDGGSSYEQYF | TRBJ2-7 | TRBV4-3 | - | -
TGTGCCAGCAGCTCCCCTACGGGTCTCACGCAGTATTTT | CASSSPTGLTQYF | TRBJ2-3 | TRBV5-5 | - | -
TGTGCCAGCAGCTTCGAACAAACGAACACCGGGGAGCTGTTTTTT | CASSFEQTNTGELFF | TRBJ2-2 | TRBV7-8 | - | -
TGTGCCTGGCAGACAGGGTCAAACACTGAAGCTTTCTTT | CAWQTGSNTEAFF | TRBJ1-1 | TRBV30 | TRBD1 | -
TGTGCCAGTAGTATAACAGGGAACAATCAGCCCCAGCATTTT | CASSITGNNQPQHF | TRBJ1-5 | TRBV19 | - | -
TGTGCTAGTGGTTCCTCCGGGACAGTTCACTACGAGCAGTACTTC | CASGSSGTVHYEQYF | TRBJ2-7 | TRBV12-5 | TRBD1 | -
TGTGCCACCACGAACGGACAGGGGAAAGACGCTGAAGCTTTCTTT | CATTNGQGKDAEAFF | TRBJ1-1 | TRBV24-1 | TRBD1 | -
TGTGCCTGGAGGTGGACAGGGGGCTACGAGCAGTACTTC | CAWRWTGGYEQYF | TRBJ2-7 | TRBV30 | TRBD1 | -
TGTGCCACCAGTGACGGTCGGGGACACCGCCAAGAGACCCAGTACTTC | CATSDGRGHRQETQYF | TRBJ2-5 | TRBV24-1 | - | -
TGTGCCAGCAGCGGACAGGGCTCTCACACCATATATTTT | CASSGQGSHTIYF | TRBJ1-3 | TRBV3-1/TRBV3-2 | TRBD1 | -
TGTGCCAGCAGTTGGGTACGGGGATCCACAGATACGCAGTATTTT | CASSWVRGSTDTQYF | TRBJ2-3 | TRBV6-6 | - | -
TGTGCCAGTAGTATAGTAACAGCCAGCAGGGAGCTGTTTTTT | CASSIVTASRELFF | TRBJ2-2 | TRBV19 | - | -
TGTGCCAGCAGCGCCACAGGGTTATATGGCTACACCTTC | CASSATGLYGYTF | TRBJ1-2 | TRBV2 | - | -
TGTGCCTGGTCCCAAGGCGGCGAGCAGTTCTTC | CAWSQGGEQFF | TRBJ2-1 | TRBV30 | - | -
TGTGCCACCAGCAGGGGCGTTAGCACCGGGGAGCTGTTTTTT | CATSRGVSTGELFF | TRBJ2-2 | TRBV15 | - | -
TGTGCCAGCTCAAAGCAGGTGACTATGGGTTATGGCTACACCTTC | CASSKQVTMGYGYTF | TRBJ1-2 | TRBV18 | - | once
TGTGCCTGGAGCGGAATACAGGGGTTCGAGCAGTACTTC | CAWSGIQGFEQYF | TRBJ2-7 | TRBV30 | TRBD1 | -
TGTGCCAGCAGTGACCCAACAGGGGGCGCGAGCTATGGCTACACCTTC | CASSDPTGGASYGYTF | TRBJ1-2 | TRBV2 | TRBD1 | -
TGTGCCAGCAGCCAGACAGATACGCAGTATTTT | CASSQTDTQYF | TRBJ2-3 | TRBV9 | - | -
TGTGCCAGCAGTTGGGGGCGCCAGTCTGAAGCTTTCTTT | CASSWGRQSEAFF | TRBJ1-1 | TRBV27 | - | -
TGTGCCAGCAGTCTAGCGGGGGGACCCTACAATGAGCAGTTCTTC | CASSLAGGPYNEQFF | TRBJ2-1 | TRBV6-5 | TRBD2 | -
TGTGCCAGCAGCCCTCGGGGGGGTTTTGGCTACACCTTC | CASSPRGGFGYTF | TRBJ1-2 | TRBV14 | - | -
TGTGCCAGCAGCTCGGGACTAGCGGGGGGCCCTCGGAGCGAGCAGTACTTC | CASSSGLAGGPRSEQYF | TRBJ2-7 | TRBV7-6 | TRBD2 | -
TGTGCCAGTAGAGAGGGCTCAGATACGCAGTATTTT | CASREGSDTQYF | TRBJ2-3 | TRBV19 | - | -
TGTGCCAGCAGCTGGGGGCGGCAGGGGAGAGGCAATCAGCCCCAGCATTTT | CASSWGRQGRGNQPQHF | TRBJ1-5 | TRBV5-8 | - | -
TGTGCCAGCAGCCAAGCCCTTCTTAATGAGCAGTTCTTC | CASSQALLNEQFF | TRBJ2-1 | TRBV3-1/TRBV3-2 | - | once
TGTGCCAGCAGCTTCCGCCTCGCGAATACCGGGGAGCTGTTTTTT | CASSFRLANTGELFF | TRBJ2-2 | TRBV7-2 | - | once
TGTGCCAGTAGTAAGTCCATGAGGGTTGGGACTGAAGCTTTCTTT | CASSKSMRVGTEAFF | TRBJ1-1 | TRBV19 | - | -
TGCGCCAGCAGCTTGAGAGGAGACACTGAAGCTTTCTTT | CASSLRGDTEAFF | TRBJ1-1 | TRBV5-1 | - | once
TGTGCCAGCAGTCTCCGACGGGTGAACACTGAAGCTTTCTTT | CASSLRRVNTEAFF | TRBJ1-1 | TRBV6-5 | - | few
TGTGCCAGCAGCCAAACCCGTCTAAGGGGTCCAGATACGCAGTATTTT | CASSQTRLRGPDTQYF | TRBJ2-3 | TRBV14 | - | -
TGTGCCAGCAGCCTACCGGGACTACTCGGAAATGAGCAGTTCTTC | CASSLPGLLGNEQFF | TRBJ2-1 | TRBV7-2 | TRBD2 | -
TGTGCCAGCAGCTCCTTGGACAGGGGAGGACAGACCCAGTACTTC | CASSSLDRGGQTQYF | TRBJ2-5 | TRBV5-8 | TRBD1 | -
TGTGCCAGTAGCCCCATGCCCCTGGCGGGGGGGCCGGATACGCAGTATTTT | CASSPMPLAGGPDTQYF | TRBJ2-3 | TRBV19 | TRBD2 | -
TGCAGTGCTAGTAGGGGGATGCGGAATAGCAATCAGCCCCAGCATTTT | CSASRGMRNSNQPQHF | TRBJ1-5 | TRBV20-1 | - | -
TGTGCCATCAGGAGACAGGACGGATTGAACACTGAAGCTTTCTTT | CAIRRQDGLNTEAFF | TRBJ1-1 | TRBV10-3 | - | -
TGTGCCAGCAGGTTGGGAGGGGGCAGCTATGGCTACACCTTC | CASRLGGGSYGYTF | TRBJ1-2 | TRBV5-4 | TRBD1 | once
TGTGCCAGCACCGAGACTTCTAACTATGGCTACACCTTC | CASTETSNYGYTF | TRBJ1-2 | TRBV12-3/TRBV12-4 | - | -
TGTGCCAGCAGTTTAGTTAGAGGCTACGAGCAGTACTTC | CASSLVRGYEQYF | TRBJ2-7 | TRBV12-3/TRBV12-4 | - | -
TGTGCCAGCAGTGAAATGGGGGGGTTGTTTAGGACTGAAGCTTTCTTT | CASSEMGGLFRTEAFF | TRBJ1-1 | TRBV28 | - | -
TGTGCCTGGCAAGGGGATTATTCACCCCTCCACTTT | CAWQGDYSPLHF | TRBJ1-6 | TRBV30 | - | -
TGTGCCAGCAAACAGGGGGCGGCTGGAAACACCATATATTTT | CASKQGAAGNTIYF | TRBJ1-3 | TRBV6-5 | TRBD1 | -
TGTGCCATCAATTGGCGGGGTGGTGGCTACACCTTC | CAINWRGGGYTF | TRBJ1-2 | TRBV5-8 | - | -
TGTGCCAGCCTGGGACAGGGCCCTTCGCCCCAGCATTTT | CASLGQGPSPQHF | TRBJ1-5 | TRBV6-5 | TRBD1 | -
TGTGCCAGCAGTTATTACAGCCTTAACTATGGCTACACCTTC | CASSYYSLNYGYTF | TRBJ1-2 | TRBV6-5 | - | once
TGTGCCAGCAGCCTTTTGCTAGGGGCTGGAAACACCATATATTTT | CASSLLLGAGNTIYF | TRBJ1-3 | TRBV11-2 | - | once
TGTGCCAGCAGCCCGAGGGGGACAACTAATGAAAAACTGTTTTTT | CASSPRGTTNEKLFF | TRBJ1-4 | TRBV9 | - | -
TGTGCCAGCAGTCTAGGGGCCGGAGAAAAACTGTTTTTT | CASSLGAGEKLFF | TRBJ1-4 | TRBV27 | - | -
TGCGCCACCAGGGACAGTACGAACACTGAAGCTTTCTTT | CATRDSTNTEAFF | TRBJ1-1 | TRBV4-1 | TRBD1 | -
TGTGCCAGCAGCTTGTCCGTACAACAGGGATCCTTCACCGGGGAGCTGTTTTTT | CASSLSVQQGSFTGELFF | TRBJ2-2 | TRBV5-4 | - | -
TGTGCCAGCAGCCCTTTGTCCGCGGCGCAGTATTTT | CASSPLSAAQYF | TRBJ2-3 | TRBV7-9 | - | -
TGTGCCAGCAGTCAAGGAGAGTCCTACGAGCAGTACTTC | CASSQGESYEQYF | TRBJ2-7 | TRBV7-6 | - | -
TGTGCCAGCAGCCGTGGGCAGGCAGGGGGTTTTAGAAAGACTGAAGCTTTCTTT | CASSRGQAGGFRKTEAFF | TRBJ1-1 | TRBV7-9 | TRBD1 | -
TGTGCCAGCAGCTTAGGGCAGGGGCCAGATACGCAGTATTTT | CASSLGQGPDTQYF | TRBJ2-3 | TRBV11-3 | - | -